The next 28 T cell receptor beta chains were all read from a single sample in a study of T-cell reconstitution after alpha-beta-depleted transplantation in children. Construction of the TCRbeta library involved unique molecular identifiers. TCRdb re-derived calls from the PCR reads in MiXCR, one entry per CDR3 protein. The sample has approximately 200,000 distinct CDR3 sequences, 13% to 15% seen once. The specimen was PBMCs from the stem cell graft donor, collected from the stem cell graft. These receptors all come from a human donor who donated a stem cell graft to a child with acute lymphoblastic leukemia.

J is TRBJ2-7 and V is TRBV7-2, with D perhaps TRBD2 (6 bases). From germline, CDR1 is SGHTA and CDR2 FQGNSA. V lost 2 bases and J 1 base, leaving 9 bases between the germline ends. This CDR3 has 14 residues. The DNA of the CDR3 is TGTGCCAGCAGCTTAAGGACTACATCCTACGAGCAGTACTTC. Protein sequence: CASSLRTTSYEQYF.

This clonotype was detected ten times or more. CDR3: CASSFGTPEFEQYF. The CDR3 nucleotides read TGTGCCAGCAGCTTCGGTACTCCAGAGTTCGAGCAGTACTTC. The rearrangement uses TRBV11-2 and TRBJ2-7; no reliable D call. The V end lost 3 bases, the J end lost 6 bases, and 15 bases lay between the germline ends. The CDR3 extends over 14 amino acids. From germline, CDR1 is SGHAT and CDR2 FQNNGV.

This clonotype has a handful of counts. The genes are TRBV5-1 and TRBJ1-1; D is unresolved. This CDR3 contains 12 residues. Germline assignment: CDR1 SGHRS and CDR2 YFSETQ. V lost 4 bases, J lost 2 bases, and 6 bases lay in between. DNA for the CDR3: TGCGCCAGCAGCGAGATCAACACTGAAGCTTTCTTT. Its protein is CASSEINTEAFF. Full variable domain (rest looked up from reference TRBV5-1 and TRBJ1-1): KAGVTQTPRYLIKTRGQQVTLSCSPISGHRSVSWYQQTPGQGLQFLFEYFSETQRNKGNFPGRFSGRQFSNSRSEMNVSTLELGDSALYLCASSEINTEAFFGQGTRLTVV.

This clonotype has just one count. One end of the junction fails to match germline, which may point to a read error. The chain joins TRBV4-2 to TRBJ2-7; 10 positions agree with TRBD2. CDR3 size: 17 residues. Germline-derived CDR1 and CDR2 are LGHNA and YNFKEQ. CDR3 bases: TGTGCCATCAGCCCTGGGCTAGCGGGAGCGTTTAACTACGAGCAGTACTTC. Translation: CAISPGLAGAFNYEQYF.

This clonotype showed up just a few times. The chain employs TRBV6-1 and TRBJ2-1; 8 positions agree with TRBD2. The trim removed 5 bases at V and 4 bases at J, leaving 10 bases unmatched. The CDR3 is 16 residues long. Per the germline V gene, CDR1 is MNHNS and CDR2 is SASEGT. The CDR3 DNA reads TGTGCCAGCAGTAGAGTAGCGGGGCTAGCATACAATGAGCAGTTCTTC. Its protein product is CASSRVAGLAYNEQFF.

This clonotype was counted ten times or more. The chain couples TRBV28 to TRBJ2-7; no definite D call. Germline values: CDR1 MDHEN, CDR2 SYDVKM. The V gene lost 5 bases and the J gene lost 3 bases, with 8 bases spanning the gap. The CDR3 sequence is 12 residues long. Here the CDR3 DNA reads TGTGCCAGCAGTCCCGACCTCTACGAGCAGTACTTC. Amino acid sequence: CASSPDLYEQYF.

This clonotype was observed at least ten times. The J gene is TRBJ2-1, the V gene TRBV12-3 or TRBV12-4, with D possibly being TRBD1 (6 bases). Trimming left V 6 bases short and J 3 bases short, with 12 bases between. There are 14 residues in the CDR3. The CDR3 region is CASSKRQDYNEQFF. The CDR3 DNA is TGTGCCAGCAGCAAAAGACAGGACTACAATGAGCAGTTCTTC.

This clonotype is a singleton in its sample. One end of the junction fails to match germline, which may point to a read error. The gene calls are TRBV12-3 or TRBV12-4 and TRBJ2-7; 10 bases are a match to TRBD2. This CDR3 is 15 amino acids long. DNA for the CDR3: TGTGCCAGCGGTTTAGCGAGGGGACTAGCGTACGAGCAGTACTTC. It specifies CASGLARGLAYEQYF.

This clonotype was counted many times. This chain connects TRBV10-3 to TRBJ2-1; the match to TRBD2 covers 7 bases. With V trimmed by 3 bases and J by 2 bases, 10 bases remained unmatched. The CDR3 has 17 amino acids. Germline CDR1 and CDR2: ENHRY and SYGVKD. CDR3 residues: CAISDRGAGAPYNEQFF. The CDR3 DNA sequence: TGTGCCATCAGTGACCGAGGGGCGGGAGCCCCCTACAATGAGCAGTTCTTC.

This clonotype was found many times. V is TRBV5-5 and J is TRBJ2-7, with D maybe TRBD1 (6 bases). Trimming cost V 4 bases and J 4 bases, with 12 bases left between them. Germline V gene sequence: CDR1 SGHKS, CDR2 YYEKEE (reference sequence). The CDR3 consists of 13 residues. In nucleotides, the CDR3 is TGTGCCAGCAGCCGGGACACCCGATACGAGCAGTACTTC. Its protein is CASSRDTRYEQYF.

Ten or more counts support this clonotype. The J gene is TRBJ1-2, the V gene TRBV3-1; TRBD1 matches at 9 bases. Germline CDR1 LGHDT, CDR2 YNNKEL (reference sequence). The CDR3 has 15 amino acids. After removal of 5 bases from V and 4 bases from J, the junction contained 8 bases not matched to a gene. The CDR3 nucleotides are TGTGCCAGCAGCGGCCGGGACAGGGCTTCCTATGGCTACACCTTC. It specifies CASSGRDRASYGYTF.

This clonotype was seen many times. The chain carries TRBV4-1 and TRBJ2-2; TRBD2 might be the D (5 bases). V dropped 1 base and J dropped 4 bases, with 10 bases sitting between them. CDR1 and CDR2 (germline): MGHRA, YSYEKL. This CDR3 has 15 amino acids. This CDR3 reads CASSQVMAGTGELFF. In DNA form, the CDR3 reads TGCGCCAGCAGCCAAGTAATGGCGGGCACCGGGGAGCTGTTTTTT.

The table lists this clonotype with many counts. The gene calls are TRBV20-1 and TRBJ1-1; D is ambiguous. This CDR3 has 13 residues. Trimming stripped 1 base from V and 5 bases from J, with 11 bases between. CDR1 and CDR2 (germline): DFQATT, SNEGSKA (reference sequence). The CDR3 reads CSARVSVATEAFF. CDR3 nucleotide sequence: TGCAGTGCTAGAGTATCCGTGGCTACTGAAGCTTTCTTT.

This clonotype occurred a few times. The chain joins TRBV5-1 to TRBJ1-1, with D tentatively TRBD1 (6 bases). This CDR3 has 12 amino acids. V lost 1 base and J 8 bases, leaving 9 bases between the germline ends. Germline CDR1 and CDR2: SGHRS and YFSETQ. The CDR3 sequence: CASSLKGTEAFF. The CDR3 region has the DNA TGCGCCAGCAGCTTGAAAGGGACAGAAGCTTTCTTT.

This clonotype was detected ten times or more. This chain uses TRBV7-9 with TRBJ1-3, with no clear D. The CDR3 spans 13 residues. V was cut by 8 bases and J by 1 base, with 9 bases left in between. Germline CDR1 SEHNR, CDR2 FQNEAQ (reference sequence). CDR3 amino acids: CASAPGSGNTIYF. CDR3 nucleotides: TGTGCCAGCGCTCCCGGGTCTGGAAACACCATATATTTT.

This clonotype was observed at least ten times. The chain uses TRBV27 and TRBJ2-7; D is ambiguous. V lost 2 bases and J 3 bases, leaving 11 bases between the germline ends. CDR1 is MNHEY and CDR2 is SMNVEV in the germline V gene (reference sequence). CDR3 length: 14 amino acids. The CDR3 loop is CASSLIHKNYEQYF. CDR3 in DNA: TGTGCCAGCAGTTTAATCCACAAAAACTACGAGCAGTACTTC.

This clonotype was found many times. This chain joins TRBV20-1 and TRBJ1-1; the match to TRBD1 covers 9 bases. CDR1 is DFQATT, CDR2 SNEGSKA, per germline (reference sequence). J was trimmed by 2 bases and V by 2 bases; bases with no gene match: 3. The CDR3 covers 14 residues. The CDR3 loop is CSARQTGGNTEAFF. CDR3 DNA sequence: TGCAGTGCTAGACAAACAGGGGGCAACACTGAAGCTTTCTTT.

The chain carries TRBV3-1 and TRBJ2-4; 13 positions match TRBD2. J lost 8 bases, V lost 6 bases, and 16 bases had no gene match. Germline V CDR1 and CDR2: LGHDT, YNNKEL (reference sequence). CDR3 size: 18 residues. CDR3 sequence: CASSSRLAGGKKADIQYF. The CDR3 nucleotides are TGTGCCAGCAGTTCTAGACTAGCGGGAGGAAAAAAGGCAGACATTCAGTACTTC. Drawing the rest from reference TRBV3-1 and TRBJ2-4, the complete variable domain is DTAVSQTPKYLVTQMGNDKSIKCEQNLGHDTMYWYKQDSKKFLKIMFSYNNKELIINETVPNRFSPKSPDKAHLNLHINSLELGDSAVYFCASSSRLAGGKKADIQYFGAGTRLSVL.

V and J are TRBV7-9 and TRBJ2-7; D is unresolved. The germline V gene has CDR1 SEHNR and CDR2 FQNEAQ (reference sequence). The CDR3 has 13 amino acids. V was pared by 8 bases and J by 6 bases, with 17 bases between. The CDR3 spells CASSLGYPIEQYF. The CDR3 DNA is TGTGCCAGCTCTCTAGGTTACCCGATCGAGCAGTACTTC. Full variable domain (rest looked up from reference TRBV7-9 and TRBJ2-7): DTGVSQNPRHKITKRGQNVTFRCDPISEHNRLYWYRQTLGQGPEFLTYFQNEAQLEKSRLLSDRFSAERPKGSFSTLEIQRTEQGDSAMYLCASSLGYPIEQYFGPGTRLTVT.

This clonotype was seen ten or more times. The chain links TRBV29-1 to TRBJ2-7, with D uncertain. The CDR3 is made up of 12 amino acids. Per germline, CDR1 SQVTM and CDR2 ANQGSEA. With 3 bases removed from V and 1 base from J, the gap between germline ends came to 7 bases. CDR3 nucleotides: TGCAGCGTTGAGTCGGTATCCTACGAGCAGTACTTC. It yields the protein CSVESVSYEQYF.

Many counts were recorded for this clonotype. The chain carries TRBV5-1 and TRBJ1-1; possibly TRBD1 for D (5 bases). Per germline, CDR1 SGHRS and CDR2 YFSETQ. The germline V and J ends were trimmed by 0 bases and 1 base, with 10 bases remaining between them. The CDR3 runs 15 residues. For the CDR3, the DNA is TGCGCCAGCAGCTTGGGTGGCAGGGCGAACACTGAAGCTTTCTTT. Amino acid sequence: CASSLGGRANTEAFF.

The sample holds many counts of this clonotype. V usage is TRBV12-3 or TRBV12-4 and J usage is TRBJ2-3; TRBD2 aligns across 15 bases. Trimming cost V 1 base and J 6 bases; bases outside gene matches: 2. There are 16 residues in the CDR3. The CDR3 sequence: CASSLGGLAGGDTQYF. DNA of the CDR3: TGTGCCAGCAGTTTAGGGGGACTAGCGGGGGGCGATACGCAGTATTTT.

The chain has TRBV20-1 and TRBJ2-1; 8 bases agree with TRBD2. Germline assignment: CDR1 DFQATT and CDR2 SNEGSKA (reference sequence). V lost 0 bases to trimming and J lost 3 bases; unmatched junction nucleotides: 4. This CDR3 contains 15 residues. CDR3 nucleotide sequence: TGCAGTGCTAGAGACGAAGCGGGAGACTACAATGAGCAGTTCTTC. Residues: CSARDEAGDYNEQFF.

The V call is TRBV12-3 or TRBV12-4, the J call TRBJ2-7; 13 nucleotides line up with TRBD2. CDR3 length: 17 residues. V was pared by 5 bases and J by 2 bases, with 9 bases of the junction left unmatched. The chain's CDR3 is CASSGNPGLAGTYEQYF. The CDR3 DNA follows: TGTGCCAGCAGTGGCAATCCGGGACTAGCGGGAACCTACGAGCAGTACTTC.

The chain is built from TRBV20-1 and TRBJ1-2; D is unclear. V was pared by 3 bases and J by 5 bases, with 16 bases between. This CDR3 is 14 amino acids long. Germline V gene lookup returns CDR1 DFQATT and CDR2 SNEGSKA (reference sequence). The CDR3 DNA is TGCAGTGCTAGGGGATCCCGACCGGAGTATGGCTACACCTTC. Translated: CSARGSRPEYGYTF.

The rearrangement joins TRBV28 to TRBJ2-7; possibly TRBD1 or TRBD2 for D (7 bases each). Per the germline V gene, CDR1 is MDHEN and CDR2 is SYDVKM. CDR3 length: 15 residues. Trimming left V 5 bases short and J 2 bases short, with 16 bases between. The CDR3 reads CASSPGGGATYEQYF. As DNA, the CDR3 is TGTGCCAGCAGTCCAGGGGGGGGGGCCACCTACGAGCAGTACTTC.

In its sample, this clonotype was seen many times. This chain links TRBV7-2 with TRBJ2-1, with 12 bases fitting TRBD2. Germline V lookup: CDR1 SGHTA, CDR2 FQGNSA. The V and J ends lost 1 base and 9 bases, in that order; junction bases with no gene match: 10. This CDR3 contains 17 residues. CDR3 DNA: TGTGCCAGCAGCTTAGTGGTTGCTAGCGGGAGGGCCGGTGAGCAGTTCTTC. Translated, it gives CASSLVVASGRAGEQFF.

Note on this clonotype: A junction end diverges from the germline sequence, so it may reflect a read error. In nucleotides, the CDR3 is TGTGCCAGCAGCTTTGGACAGGATAACGAGCGGTACTTC. Translation: CASSFGQDNERYF. The chain joins TRBV7-2 to TRBJ2-7, with 7 bases that match TRBD1. Per the germline V gene, CDR1 is SGHTA and CDR2 is FQGNSA. The CDR3 consists of 13 residues.